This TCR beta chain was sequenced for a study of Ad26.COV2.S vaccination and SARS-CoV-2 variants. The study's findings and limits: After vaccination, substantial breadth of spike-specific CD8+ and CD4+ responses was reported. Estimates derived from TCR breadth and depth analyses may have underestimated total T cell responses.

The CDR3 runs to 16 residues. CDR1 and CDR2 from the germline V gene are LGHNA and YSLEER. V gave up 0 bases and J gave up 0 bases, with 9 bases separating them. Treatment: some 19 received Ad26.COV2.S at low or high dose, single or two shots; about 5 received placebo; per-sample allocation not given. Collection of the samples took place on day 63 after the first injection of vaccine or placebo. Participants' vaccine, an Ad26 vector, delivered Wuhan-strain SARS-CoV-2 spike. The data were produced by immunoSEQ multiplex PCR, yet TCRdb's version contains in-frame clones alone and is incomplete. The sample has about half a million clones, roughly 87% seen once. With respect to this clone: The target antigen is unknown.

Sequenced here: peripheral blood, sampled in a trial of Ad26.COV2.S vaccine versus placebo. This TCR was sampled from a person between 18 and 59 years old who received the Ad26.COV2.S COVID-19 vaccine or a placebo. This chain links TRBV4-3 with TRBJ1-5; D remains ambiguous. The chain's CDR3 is CASSQDVVYSNQPQHF. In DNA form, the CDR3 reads TGCGCCAGCAGCCAAGATGTGGTTTATAGCAATCAGCCCCAGCATTTT.